Listed below are T cell receptor beta chains from one sample, sequenced in a study of blood T cell repertoires in COVID-19. Using immunoSEQ multiplex PCR, the repertoire was profiled, and TCRdb retains in-frame clones only, with some absent. The sample consists of approximately 260,000 clones, approximately 91% of them appearing once. Sequencing was carried out using peripheral blood. Source of these receptors: a middle-aged man with acute or convalescent COVID-19. CDR3s include the opening cysteine and the closing phenylalanine or tryptophan. D genes are given only for firm matches. Some rows have no size entry. The others give once, few or many, or a class for an expanded clone.

v_gene	j_gene	d_gene	abundance	CDR3nt	CDR3aa
TRBV28	TRBJ2-7	TRBD2	many	TGTGCCAGCACCCTAGCGGGGGCAGGGGAGCAGTACTTC	CASTLAGAGEQYF
TRBV6-5	TRBJ2-7	NA	NA	TGTGCCAGCAGTCTCACAGCCTACGAGCAGTACTTC	CASSLTAYEQYF
TRBV9	TRBJ2-5	TRBD1	NA	TGTGCCAGCAGCGTAGCTGGGGGACAGGGTGGTGAGACCCAGTACTTC	CASSVAGGQGGETQYF
TRBV7-3	TRBJ2-2	TRBD2	NA	TGTGCCAGCAGCTTAGGGACTAGCCGCACCGGGGAGCTGTTTTTT	CASSLGTSRTGELFF
TRBV7-9	TRBJ1-1	NA	NA	TGTGCCAGCAGCTTAGGGTTAGGGGACACTGAAGCTTTCTTT	CASSLGLGDTEAFF
TRBV19	TRBJ1-4	TRBD1	NA	TGTGCCAGTACCCTCGGGGCAGGGGGGTATTGGACTAATGAAAAACTGTTTTTT	CASTLGAGGYWTNEKLFF
TRBV5-4	TRBJ1-2	TRBD1	NA	TGTGCCAGCAGCGCGGGACAGGGGGGCTATGGCTACACCTTC	CASSAGQGGYGYTF
TRBV7-9	TRBJ2-5	TRBD1	NA	TGTGCCAGCAGCTTAGGGGCGGGACAGGATATACAAGAGACCCAGTACTTC	CASSLGAGQDIQETQYF
TRBV7-3	TRBJ1-6	NA	NA	TGTGCCAGCAGCTTAGACAGTGTAAGCAATTCACCCCTCCACTTT	CASSLDSVSNSPLHF
TRBV18	TRBJ2-7	TRBD1	NA	TGTGCCAGCTCAGACTCGGGACAGACTTACGAGCAGTACTTC	CASSDSGQTYEQYF
TRBV5-1	TRBJ2-7	NA	NA	TGCGCCAGCAGCTCCGAGGGCGAGCAGTACTTC	CASSSEGEQYF
TRBV6-4	TRBJ1-6	NA	NA	TGTGCCAGCAGTGACCGGGGGGGAAATTCACCCCTCCACTTT	CASSDRGGNSPLHF
TRBV6-5	TRBJ1-2	NA	few	TGTGCCAGCAGTTTGGGGTGGGGAGCTAACTATGGCTACACCTTC	CASSLGWGANYGYTF
TRBV7-9	TRBJ1-1	TRBD1	NA	TGTGCCAGCAGCTCGGACAGGAAGAACACTGAAGCTTTCTTT	CASSSDRKNTEAFF
TRBV19	TRBJ1-5	NA	NA	TGTGCCAGCAGCGCCGGAGGGGTCGGAGGGAAGCCCCAGCATTTT	CASSAGGVGGKPQHF
TRBV6-6	TRBJ2-5	NA	NA	TGTGCCAGCAGTTACTCGGTATCACCCCCGAGGAAGACCCAGTACTTC	CASSYSVSPPRKTQYF
TRBV11-2	TRBJ2-1	NA	NA	TGTGCCAGCAGCTCTGGCATCTGGAACAGCTCCTACAATGAGCAGTTCTTC	CASSSGIWNSSYNEQFF
TRBV6-1	TRBJ1-6	NA	NA	TGTGCCAGCAGTGATCTTAATTCACCCCTCCACTTT	CASSDLNSPLHF
TRBV3-1/TRBV3-2	TRBJ1-5	NA	NA	TGTGCCAGCAGCCAAGGGCAGGGAGGCCTAGGCAATCAGCCCCAGCATTTT	CASSQGQGGLGNQPQHF
TRBV3-1/TRBV3-2	TRBJ2-2	NA	NA	TGTGCCAGCAGTCACTACAGGGCGACGAACACCGGGGAGCTGTTTTTT	CASSHYRATNTGELFF
TRBV18	TRBJ2-5	TRBD2	NA	TGTGCCAGCTCACCACCGTCTAGCGGGGAGACCCAGTACTTC	CASSPPSSGETQYF
TRBV4-2	TRBJ2-3	NA	few	TGTGCCAGCAGCCAAGACGGCACAGATACGCAGTATTTT	CASSQDGTDTQYF
TRBV6-6	TRBJ2-7	NA	once	TGTGCCAGCCGCACGTCTGAGAGCTCCTACGAGCAGTACTTC	CASRTSESSYEQYF
TRBV20-1	TRBJ1-1	NA	NA	TGCAGTGCTAGCGCCCCGGGGGAAGCTTTCTTT	CSASAPGEAFF
TRBV4-1	TRBJ1-2	NA	NA	TGCGCCAGCAGCCCAGGGGCAGTTAACTATGGCTACACCTTC	CASSPGAVNYGYTF
TRBV29-1	TRBJ2-7	NA	NA	TGCAGCGTTGGTCGCAGGGACGAGCAGTACTTC	CSVGRRDEQYF
TRBV3-1/TRBV3-2	TRBJ1-2	NA	NA	TGTGCCAGCAGCCCCAGGGGATGGGACTATGGCTACACCTTC	CASSPRGWDYGYTF
TRBV10-1	TRBJ2-1	NA	NA	TGCGCCAGCAGCGGGAGCTCCTACAATGAGCAGTTCTTC	CASSGSSYNEQFF
TRBV6-5	TRBJ2-6	NA	NA	TGTGCCAGCAGTTACTCGGCACGATCTGGGGCCAACGTCCTGACTTTC	CASSYSARSGANVLTF
TRBV6-5	TRBJ1-5	NA	NA	TGTGCCAGCCAGACAGGTCCCAATCAGCCCCAGCATTTT	CASQTGPNQPQHF
TRBV4-2	TRBJ1-5	TRBD1	NA	TGTGCCAGCAGCCAAGAGGCGGTGAGGGGGCTGGGGAATCAGCCCCAGCATTTT	CASSQEAVRGLGNQPQHF
TRBV2	TRBJ1-5	NA	once	TGTGCCAGCAGTGTAGGAGGGGAAGGTCAGCCCCAGCATTTT	CASSVGGEGQPQHF
TRBV30	TRBJ1-5	NA	NA	TGTGCCTGGAGGGGGACACTGAATCAGCCCCAGCATTTT	CAWRGTLNQPQHF
TRBV2	TRBJ2-7	TRBD1	few	TGTGCCAGCAGTATACAGGGGGTGTACGAGCAGTACTTC	CASSIQGVYEQYF
TRBV3-1/TRBV3-2	TRBJ2-7	NA	NA	TGTGCCAGCAGCCAACTGAGGGCAAGAGAGCAGTACTTC	CASSQLRAREQYF
TRBV3-1/TRBV3-2	TRBJ1-3	TRBD1	NA	TGTGCCAGCAGCCTAACAGGGGCTGGAAACACCATATATTTT	CASSLTGAGNTIYF
TRBV9	TRBJ1-1	NA	NA	TGTGCCAGCAGCGTAGCGGCAGGGCGGGAAGCTTTCTTT	CASSVAAGREAFF
TRBV7-9	TRBJ2-2	NA	once	TGTGCCAGCATCCAATGGGCGCAGGCGAACACCGGGGAGCTGTTTTTT	CASIQWAQANTGELFF
TRBV7-3	TRBJ2-1	NA	NA	TGTGCCAGCAGCTTATTAGTCTCAGGTGAGCAGTTCTTC	CASSLLVSGEQFF
TRBV7-2	TRBJ1-5	NA	NA	TGTGCCAGCAGCTTAGTTCGGCAGGGTCGGCAGCCCCAGCATTTT	CASSLVRQGRQPQHF
TRBV27	TRBJ1-5	TRBD1	NA	TGTGCCAGCAGTCTCGGGACAGGCCGGGCGTTCAGCAATCAGCCCCAGCATTTT	CASSLGTGRAFSNQPQHF
TRBV5-1	TRBJ2-7	NA	NA	TGCGCCAGCAGCTTGGCGGCCTCAAGCGGTAGCTCCTACGAGCAGTACTTC	CASSLAASSGSSYEQYF
TRBV2	TRBJ1-3	NA	NA	TGTGCCAGCAGTACAGAGTCTGGAAACACCATATATTTT	CASSTESGNTIYF